The source of this T cell receptor beta chain is a study of shared clonotypes between healthy human individuals. The study, taken as a whole, reports: Generation probabilities of non-shared clonotypes were lower (relative to those shared by all four donors).

Germline CDR1 and CDR2: MDHEN and SYDVKM. The trim removed 3 bases at V and 4 bases at J, leaving 7 bases unmatched. The CDR3 extends over 15 amino acids. The authors loaded approximately 220 ng DNA, approximately 30,000 T cell genomes, into sorted-subset replicate PCRs. Assay used: immunoSEQ multiplex PCR; TCRdb lists only in-frame clones, some missing. The sample consists of some 2.1 million clones, 85% to 95% of them appearing once. As to this clone: Its antigen is currently unknown.

This TCR came from a man aged 18 to 30 in good health. The sample taken for sequencing was naive CD4+ T cells sorted from blood. Subset noted: CD45RA+ positively selected. The J gene is TRBJ1-2, the V gene TRBV28; 8 nucleotides agree with TRBD1. CDR3 in amino acids: CASSFPDRAIYGYTF. The CDR3 nucleotides are TGTGCCAGCAGTTTTCCGGACAGGGCGATCTATGGCTACACCTTC.